This is a list of T cell receptor beta chains from one sample in a study of T cells in Graves' hyperthyroidism and ophthalmopathy. One entry per CDR3 protein, called by TCRdb with MiXCR from the multiplex PCR reads. Of around 520,000 distinct CDR3 sequences in the sample, under 15% were seen once. Sequenced material: blood. The origin of the receptors is a woman aged 18-35 years with Graves' hyperthyroidism. CDR3s leave out the opening cysteine and the closing phenylalanine or tryptophan.

j_gene | v_gene | CDR3aa
TRBJ1-5 | TRBV10-3 | AISGTGGSNQPQH
TRBJ1-2 | TRBV30 | AWSARVDTYGYT
TRBJ2-1 | TRBV5-1 | ASSSPAERGSEQF
TRBJ2-3 | TRBV6-2/TRBV6-3 | ASSYSGGLARDTQY
TRBJ1-4 | TRBV20-1 | SADSVRAGEKLF
TRBJ1-5 | TRBV27 | ASWRLNQPQH
TRBJ2-3 | TRBV11-2 | ASSLPGLSTDTQY
TRBJ1-1 | TRBV12-5 | ASGLTTEAF
TRBJ2-1 | TRBV18 | ASSPRSSGSQYNEQF
TRBJ1-2 | TRBV20-1 | SALPGEDNYGYT
TRBJ2-7 | TRBV29-1 | SVDSGNYEQY
TRBJ1-1 | TRBV7-3 | ASSLTPKTMNTEAF
TRBJ2-5 | TRBV27 | ASPRYQETQY
TRBJ1-2 | TRBV11-2 | ASSLGTRQNYGYT
TRBJ2-4 | TRBV20-1 | SAGGQSLAKNIQY
TRBJ1-2 | TRBV11-2 | ASSLEGNGYT
TRBJ2-1 | TRBV7-9 | ASTKGAGLINEQF
TRBJ1-5 | TRBV10-3 | AISERGQGGPNQPQH
TRBJ1-5 | TRBV7-8 | ASSSIAGTGNQPQH
TRBJ2-7 | TRBV10-3 | AISWDAYYEQY
TRBJ2-5 | TRBV7-3 | ATASGVGETQY
TRBJ2-2 | TRBV29-1 | SGIGDGAQNTGELF
TRBJ2-1 | TRBV2 | ASFGKVEQF
TRBJ1-6 | TRBV14 | ASSQAFIGNSPLH
TRBJ1-6 | TRBV12-3/TRBV12-4 | ASSLGDGPGPLH
TRBJ1-6 | TRBV20-1 | SARDWGHKPNSPLH
TRBJ2-2 | TRBV29-1 | SARAPGGGELF
TRBJ1-2 | TRBV30 | AWNSESNYGYT
TRBJ1-1 | TRBV19 | ASSTSGTSTEAF
TRBJ1-5 | TRBV19 | ASSIGVGRDQPQH
TRBJ2-7 | TRBV11-2 | ASSLESSAYYEQY
TRBJ2-3 | TRBV5-1 | ASSVGPDRNTDTQY
TRBJ1-5 | TRBV2 | ASSGRQGGQPQH
TRBJ2-2 | TRBV18 | ASSPVASPGELF
TRBJ1-1 | TRBV28 | ASSLYGNRGKAF
TRBJ2-7 | TRBV7-2 | ASSPRADREQY
TRBJ2-3 | TRBV12-3/TRBV12-4 | ASSPRIHTQY
TRBJ1-4 | TRBV12-3/TRBV12-4 | ASRPGGLSEKLF
TRBJ2-2 | TRBV7-3 | ASSSDRGLGELF
TRBJ2-5 | TRBV6-2/TRBV6-3 | AIAGTVGETQY